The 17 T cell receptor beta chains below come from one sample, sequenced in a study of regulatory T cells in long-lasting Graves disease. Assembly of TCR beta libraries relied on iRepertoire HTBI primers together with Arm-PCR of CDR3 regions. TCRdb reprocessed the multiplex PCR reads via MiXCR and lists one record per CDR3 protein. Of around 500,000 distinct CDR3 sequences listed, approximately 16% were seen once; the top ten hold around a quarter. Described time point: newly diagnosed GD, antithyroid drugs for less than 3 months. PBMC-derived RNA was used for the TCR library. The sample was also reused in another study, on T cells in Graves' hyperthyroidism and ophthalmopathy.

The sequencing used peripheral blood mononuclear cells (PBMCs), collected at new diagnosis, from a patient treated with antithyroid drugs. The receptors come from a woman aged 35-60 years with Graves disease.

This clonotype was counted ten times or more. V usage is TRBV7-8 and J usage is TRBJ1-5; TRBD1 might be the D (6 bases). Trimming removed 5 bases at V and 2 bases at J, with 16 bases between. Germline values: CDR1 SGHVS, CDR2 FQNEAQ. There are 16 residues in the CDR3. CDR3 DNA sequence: TGTGCCAGCAGCCGCGACAGGACACATCGCAATCAGCCCCAGCATTTT. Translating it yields CASSRDRTHRNQPQHF. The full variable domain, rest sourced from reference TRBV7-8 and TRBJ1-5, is GAGVSQSPRYKVAKRGQDVALRCDPISGHVSLFWYQQALGQGPEFLTYFQNEAQLDKSGLPSDRFFAERPEGSVSTLKIQRTQQEDSAVYLCASSRDRTHRNQPQHFGDGTRLSIL.

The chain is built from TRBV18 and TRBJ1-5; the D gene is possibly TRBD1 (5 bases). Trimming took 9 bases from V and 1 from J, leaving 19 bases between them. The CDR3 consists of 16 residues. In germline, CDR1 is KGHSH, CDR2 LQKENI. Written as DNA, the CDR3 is TGTGCCAGTCACCCGGGGGGGGTACGGAGCAATCAGCCCCAGCATTTT. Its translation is CASHPGGVRSNQPQHF.

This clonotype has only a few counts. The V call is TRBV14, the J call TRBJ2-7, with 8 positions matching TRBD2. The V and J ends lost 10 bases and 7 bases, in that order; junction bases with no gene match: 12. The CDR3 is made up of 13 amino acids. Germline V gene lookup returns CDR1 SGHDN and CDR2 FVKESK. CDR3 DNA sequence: TGTGCCACCAACCCCCCAAGCGGGGGAGAGCAGTACTTC. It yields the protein CATNPPSGGEQYF.

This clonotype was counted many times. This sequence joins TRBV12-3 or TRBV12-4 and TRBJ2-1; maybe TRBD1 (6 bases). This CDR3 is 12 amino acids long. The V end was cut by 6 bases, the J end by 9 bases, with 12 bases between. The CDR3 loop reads CASSRGGSEQFF. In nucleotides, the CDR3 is TGTGCCAGCAGCAGAGGGGGATCTGAGCAGTTCTTC.

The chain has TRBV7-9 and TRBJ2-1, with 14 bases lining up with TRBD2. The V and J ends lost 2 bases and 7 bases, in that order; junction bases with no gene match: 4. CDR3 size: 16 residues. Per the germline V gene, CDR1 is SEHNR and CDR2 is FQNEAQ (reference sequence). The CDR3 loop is CASSLFWTSGGNEQFF. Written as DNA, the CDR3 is TGTGCCAGCAGCTTATTTTGGACTAGCGGGGGGAATGAGCAGTTCTTC.

The CDR3 DNA reads as TGTGCCACCAGCAGAGATCCGGATCCCAAAAACATTCAGTACTTC. The encoded protein is CATSRDPDPKNIQYF. The chain joins TRBV15 to TRBJ2-4; D remains ambiguous. Germline CDR1 LNHNV, CDR2 YYDKDF (reference sequence). This CDR3 region has 15 residues. Trimming removed 0 bases at V and 2 bases at J, with 8 bases between. The full variable domain, its missing parts supplied by reference TRBV15 and TRBJ2-4, is DAMVIQNPRYQVTQFGKPVTLSCSQTLNHNVMYWYQQKSSQAPKLLFHYYDKDFNNEADTPDNFQSRRPNTSFCFLDIRSPGLGDTAMYLCATSRDPDPKNIQYFGAGTRLSVL.

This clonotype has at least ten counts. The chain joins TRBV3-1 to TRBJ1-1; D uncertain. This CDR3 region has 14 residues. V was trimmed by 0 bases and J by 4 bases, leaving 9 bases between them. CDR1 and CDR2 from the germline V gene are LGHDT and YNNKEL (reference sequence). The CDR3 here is CASSQEDVGTEAFF. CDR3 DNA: TGTGCCAGCAGCCAAGAGGACGTGGGCACTGAAGCTTTCTTT.

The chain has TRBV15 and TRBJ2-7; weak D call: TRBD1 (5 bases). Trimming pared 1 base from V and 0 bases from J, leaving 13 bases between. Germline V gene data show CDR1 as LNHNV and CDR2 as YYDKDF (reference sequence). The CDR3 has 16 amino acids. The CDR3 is CATSRGLGASSYEQYF. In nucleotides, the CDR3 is TGTGCCACCAGCAGAGGTCTAGGGGCCTCCTCCTACGAGCAGTACTTC.

CDR3 sequence (DNA): TGCAGTGCTAGGGGGACACTTCAAGAGACCCAGTACTTC. The encoded protein is CSARGTLQETQYF. V is TRBV20-1 and J is TRBJ2-5; weak D call: TRBD1 (6 bases). V was trimmed by 3 bases and J by 2 bases, leaving 10 bases between them. CDR1 is DFQATT and CDR2 is SNEGSKA in the germline V gene (reference sequence). The CDR3 totals 13 residues.

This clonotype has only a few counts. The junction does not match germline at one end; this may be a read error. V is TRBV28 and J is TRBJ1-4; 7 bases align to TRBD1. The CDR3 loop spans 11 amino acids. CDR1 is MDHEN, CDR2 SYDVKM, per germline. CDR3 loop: CASSSRAKGAF. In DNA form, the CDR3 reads TGTGCCAGCAGTTCTCGCGCCAAGGGGGCTTTT. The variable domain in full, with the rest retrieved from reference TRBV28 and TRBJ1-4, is DVKVTQSSRYLVKRTGEKVFLECVQDMDHENMFWYRQDPGLGLRLIYFSYDVKMKEKGDIPEGYSVSREKKERFSLILESASTNQTSMYLCASSSRAKGAFGSGTQLSVL.

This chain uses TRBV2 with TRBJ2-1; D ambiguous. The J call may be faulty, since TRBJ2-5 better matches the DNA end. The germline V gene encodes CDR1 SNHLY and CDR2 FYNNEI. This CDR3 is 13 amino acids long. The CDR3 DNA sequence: TGTGCCAGCAGTGAAGATAATGAAGAGACCCAGTACTTC. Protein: CASSEDNEETQYF.

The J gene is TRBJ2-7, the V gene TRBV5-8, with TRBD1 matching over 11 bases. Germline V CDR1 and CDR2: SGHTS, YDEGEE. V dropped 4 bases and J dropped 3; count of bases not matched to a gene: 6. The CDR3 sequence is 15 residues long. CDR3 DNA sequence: TGTGCCAGCAGCGGGATGGGACAGGGGGGCTACGAGCAGTACTTC. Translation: CASSGMGQGGYEQYF.

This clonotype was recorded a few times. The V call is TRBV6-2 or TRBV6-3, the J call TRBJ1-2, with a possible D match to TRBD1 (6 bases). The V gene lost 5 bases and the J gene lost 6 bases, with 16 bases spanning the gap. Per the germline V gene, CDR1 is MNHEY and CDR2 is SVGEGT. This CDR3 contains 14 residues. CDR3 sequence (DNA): TGTGCCAGCAGTGAAGTTGCAGGGGCGCATGGCTACACCTTC. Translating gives CASSEVAGAHGYTF.

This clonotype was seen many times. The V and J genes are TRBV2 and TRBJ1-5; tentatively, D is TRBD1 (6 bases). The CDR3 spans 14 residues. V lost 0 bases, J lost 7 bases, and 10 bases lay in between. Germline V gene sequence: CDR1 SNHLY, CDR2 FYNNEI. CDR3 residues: CASSEAAGEQPQHF. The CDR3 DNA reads TGTGCCAGCAGTGAAGCTGCAGGGGAGCAGCCCCAGCATTTT.

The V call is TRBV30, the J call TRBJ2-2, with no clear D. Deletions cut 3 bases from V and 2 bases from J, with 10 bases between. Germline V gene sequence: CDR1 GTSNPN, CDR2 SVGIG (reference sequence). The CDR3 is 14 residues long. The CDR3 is CAWRIITNTGELFF. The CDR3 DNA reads TGTGCCTGGAGGATCATAACAAACACCGGGGAGCTGTTTTTT.

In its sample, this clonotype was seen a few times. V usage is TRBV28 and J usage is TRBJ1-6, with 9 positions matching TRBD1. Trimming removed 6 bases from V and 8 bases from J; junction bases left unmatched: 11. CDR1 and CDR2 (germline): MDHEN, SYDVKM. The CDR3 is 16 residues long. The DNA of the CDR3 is TGTGCCAGCAGGAAACAGGGGGCGCGGTTGGATTCACCCCTCCACTTT. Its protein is CASRKQGARLDSPLHF. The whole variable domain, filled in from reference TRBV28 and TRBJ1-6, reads DVKVTQSSRYLVKRTGEKVFLECVQDMDHENMFWYRQDPGLGLRLIYFSYDVKMKEKGDIPEGYSVSREKKERFSLILESASTNQTSMYLCASRKQGARLDSPLHFGNGTRLTVT.

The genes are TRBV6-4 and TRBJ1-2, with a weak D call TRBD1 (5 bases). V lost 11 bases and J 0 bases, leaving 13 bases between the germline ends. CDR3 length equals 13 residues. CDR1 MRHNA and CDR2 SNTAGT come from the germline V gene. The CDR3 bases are TGTGCCTGCGGGACTGGAGCTAACTATGGCTACACCTTC. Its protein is CACGTGANYGYTF.